This T cell receptor (beta chain) came from a study of neurological immune-mediated disorders. This clonotype was picked up many times. As to time point: longitudinal time-point 2. Germline loops: CDR1 DFQATT, CDR2 SNEGSKA (reference sequence). Trimming left V 1 base short and J 0 bases short, with 7 bases between. CDR3 length equals 14 residues. The cDNA was generated by 5'RACE with 10-nucleotide random UMIs. A single record per CDR3 protein comes from TCRdb applying MiXCR to the 5' RACE reads. This repertoire shows under 100,000 distinct CDR3 sequences, approximately 13% found once; its top ten account for just under 5%.

Sequenced material: PBMCs. The receptor was derived from a female donor with HTLV-1-associated myelopathy (HAM/TSP). The chain is built from TRBV20-1 and TRBJ1-3; a weak D match, TRBD1 (5 bases). CDR3 coding DNA: TGCAGTGCTAGAGGAGACAGCTCTGGAAACACCATATATTTT. This gives the protein CSARGDSSGNTIYF.